This T cell receptor beta chain was sequenced for a study of blood T cell repertoires in COVID-19. Study-wide background: Some COVID-19 samples were acute and others convalescent; all came from the United States, Italy and Spain. PBMCs, B-cell-depleted T cells, or T cells provided the cDNA or gDNA that made up the material.

In the authors' methods: Using reference gene primer amplification, nucleated cell counts were estimated. TCRdb's table, derived via immunoSEQ multiplex PCR, lists solely in-frame clones and lacks some. The V and J calls and clone size were taken over from that table, and D and trimming were inferred from the DNA. Among approximately 68,000 clones listed, 82% were seen once. V lost 4 bases, J lost 4 bases, and 7 bases lay in between. Germline CDR1 and CDR2: SGHNT and YENEEA. This CDR3 comprises 12 residues. This clone was counted once. The receptor's source is a man older than 75 with active COVID-19. Material for sequencing was peripheral blood. This sequence joins TRBV11-3 and TRBJ2-5; maybe TRBD2 (6 bases). The CDR3 DNA sequence: TGTGCCAGCAGCTCCGGGGGAGAGACCCAGTACTTC. Translated: CASSSGGETQYF.